This T cell receptor (beta chain) came from a study of cytomegalovirus exposure and HLA in healthy donors. Primers included in the PCR were 60 Vbeta and 13 Jbeta primers. TCRdb's copy holds only in-frame clones and misses some; the assay was immunoSEQ multiplex PCR. This table has around 220,000 clones, almost 80% appearing once. Remarks on this clone: The antigen is not known.

Germline V CDR1 and CDR2: SGHTA, FQGNSA. This CDR3 comprises 15 residues. V was clipped by 5 bases and J by 6 bases; unmatched bases: 9. Overall study results and limits: The CMV antigen specificity of a few CMV-associated chains was confirmed through in vitro analysis. Among TCR beta chains, those listed as cytomegalovirus-associated numbered about 150. The authors later found TCR association rates varying by HLA locus, with DRB1 most and HLA-C fewest.

The TCR originated in a man younger than 35 in good health and CMV-seronegative. V usage is TRBV7-2 and J usage is TRBJ1-1; 10 nucleotides agree with TRBD1. The sequencing sample was made of PBMCs. The CDR3 bases are TGTGCCAGCAGCCAACGGGACAGGGGACTCGCTGAAGCTTTCTTT. Translating it yields CASSQRDRGLAEAFF.